Listed below are T cell receptor beta chains from one sample, sequenced in a study of T cells expressing NK-cell markers. TCRdb reanalyzed the 5' RACE reads, giving one entry per CDR3 protein sequence and no DNA. The listing records about 460,000 distinct CDR3 sequences. Specimen: blood T cells: a sorted CD56 or NKG2C T cell subset, CD4+ or CD8+ T cells, or bulk PBMC T cells (not recorded which). All receptors come from a woman aged 45-65 years in good health. Both conserved end residues are part of each CDR3.

TRBV11-3,TRBJ1-6,CASSPYEGTPLHF
TRBV18,TRBJ2-7,CASSSLPPGGLYEQYF
TRBV5-4,TRBJ2-5,CASSLIEKETQYF
TRBV6-1,TRBJ2-5,CASVGLETQYF
TRBV5-1,TRBJ1-5,CASSLNGQNNQPQHF
TRBV3-1,TRBJ2-6,CASSQGGTNGANVLTF
TRBV12-3/TRBV12-4,TRBJ2-1,CASSLRQNNEQFF
TRBV6-1,TRBJ2-7,CASSEPTRGYEQYF
TRBV5-1,TRBJ2-1,CASTVGAEQFF
TRBV2,TRBJ2-2,CASSESGQYTGELFF
TRBV25-1,TRBJ1-3,CASSEYGGAGNTIYF
TRBV3-1,TRBJ2-1,CASSQEPPRLAHNEQFF
TRBV5-1,TRBJ1-2,CASSWKGPDGYTF
TRBV6-2/TRBV6-3,TRBJ2-1,CASSYSIGLADNEQFF
TRBV11-2,TRBJ2-5,CASRGRLKETQYF
TRBV24-1,TRBJ2-3,CATSEPTSGGTDTQYF